The present T cell receptor (beta chain) was sequenced within a study of T cell repertoires in cytomegalovirus infection. This clonotype was seen many times. TCRdb recomputed calls from the reads with MiXCR, one row per CDR3 protein. The table records around 450,000 distinct CDR3 sequences, 25% to 40% of them present only once. The clonotype comes from a human donor in good health (CMV status not recorded). Some clones in this sample may be carry-over from other donors' samples. The source material was PBMCs.

The CDR3 loop is CASSPPPTVVNREKLFF. DNA of the CDR3: TGTGCCAGCAGCCCACCCCCGACAGTGGTCAATCGGGAAAAACTGTTTTTT. V is TRBV7-7 and J is TRBJ1-4, with D perhaps TRBD1 (5 bases). This CDR3 contains 17 residues. The V end was cut by 5 bases, the J end by 8 bases, with 24 bases between. Germline V gene lookup returns CDR1 SSHAT and CDR2 FNYEAQ (reference sequence).